Shown below are 11 T cell receptor beta chains from a single sample sequenced in a study of radiotherapy plus CTLA-4 blockade in lung cancer. The data were produced by immunoSEQ multiplex PCR, yet TCRdb's version contains in-frame clones alone and is incomplete. There are tens of thousands of clones in the sample; roughly 86% occur only once, and 0.85% to 0.9% lies in the top ten. Sample: peripheral blood, taken from a patient treated with radiotherapy plus ipilimumab. These receptors were taken from a human donor with non-small cell lung cancer who had stable disease on radiotherapy plus ipilimumab.

V and J are TRBV7-2 and TRBJ2-6; TRBD1 might be the D (5 bases). There are 18 residues in the CDR3. V was pared by 5 bases and J by 1 base, with 18 bases between. Looked up from germline, CDR1 is SGHTA and CDR2 is FQGNSA. CDR3 sequence reads: CASSLRTNPVSGANVLTF. In DNA, the CDR3 is TGTGCCAGCAGCCTAAGGACAAACCCAGTATCTGGGGCCAACGTCCTGACTTTC.

About this clone: Different DNA sequences within this sample yield the same CDR3. The V and J genes are TRBV2 and TRBJ2-7; 7 positions match TRBD2. V lost 2 bases to trimming and J lost 5 bases; unmatched junction nucleotides: 6. CDR1 is SNHLY and CDR2 is FYNNEI in the germline V gene. The CDR3 is 14 residues long. The CDR3 spells CASSEPLAGDEQYF. CDR3 in DNA: TGTGCCAGCAGTGAACCGCTGGCGGGGGACGAGCAGTACTTC.

The J gene is TRBJ1-5, the V gene TRBV28; D not certain. Deletions cut 4 bases from V and 4 bases from J, with 11 bases between. CDR1 and CDR2 (germline): MDHEN, SYDVKM. The CDR3 totals 14 residues. The CDR3 spells CASSSGPGNQPQHF. As DNA, the CDR3 is TGTGCCAGCAGTTCCGGGCCTGGAAATCAGCCCCAGCATTTT.

The chain couples TRBV29-1 to TRBJ1-1; TRBD1 matches 7 bases. From germline, CDR1 is SQVTM and CDR2 ANQGSEA. V was clipped by 4 bases and J by 2 bases; unmatched bases: 7. The CDR3 runs 14 residues. The CDR3 region has the DNA TGCAGCGTTGTCACCGGGACAGTTAACACTGAAGCTTTCTTT. Encoded protein: CSVVTGTVNTEAFF.

The DNA of the CDR3 is TGTGCCAGCTCACTAGATCCGGGACAGGACAATGAGCAGTTCTTC. Translation gives CASSLDPGQDNEQFF. The chain recombines TRBV18 with TRBJ2-1; 8 bases align to TRBD1. Germline CDR1 is KGHSH and CDR2 is LQKENI. This CDR3 region has 15 residues. J gave up 5 bases and V 4 bases, and 7 bases lay outside the gene matches.

The chain links TRBV19 to TRBJ1-5; 11 bases fit TRBD1. J gave up 1 base and V 11 bases, and 7 bases lay outside the gene matches. The CDR3 totals 15 residues. CDR1 LNHDA and CDR2 SQIVND come from the germline V gene (reference sequence). The CDR3 bases are TGTGCCGCCGGACAGGGGGCGCACAGCAATCAGCCCCAGCATTTT. It yields the protein CAAGQGAHSNQPQHF.

The CDR3: CASSLARPSNEQFF. CDR3 bases: TGCGCCAGCAGCTTGGCAAGGCCGTCGAATGAGCAGTTCTTC. The genes are TRBV5-1 and TRBJ2-1; D gene uncertain. This CDR3 is built from 14 residues. Trimming removed 0 bases at V and 7 bases at J, with 11 bases between. Germline V gene lookup returns CDR1 SGHRS and CDR2 YFSETQ.

V usage is TRBV7-3 and J usage is TRBJ1-1; 8 nucleotides agree with TRBD1. V shed 2 bases and J 2 bases; nucleotides not matched to a gene: 4. Looked up from germline, CDR1 is SGHTA and CDR2 is FQGTGA. The CDR3 is made up of 15 amino acids. CDR3 in DNA: TGTGCCAGCAGCTTACTCGGACAGGGAAACACTGAAGCTTTCTTT. Translated: CASSLLGQGNTEAFF.

The CDR3 coding sequence is TGTGCCAGCAGTGACTCTAGCGGCGGCGACTACAATGAGCAGTTCTTC. It encodes CASSDSSGGDYNEQFF. The chain has TRBV6-4 and TRBJ2-1, with D perhaps TRBD2 (6 bases). The V and J ends lost 0 bases and 3 bases respectively, with 12 bases between them. The CDR3 extends over 16 amino acids. Germline loops: CDR1 MRHNA, CDR2 SNTAGT.

V usage is TRBV18 and J usage is TRBJ1-2; D unclear. This CDR3 comprises 14 residues. CDR1 is KGHSH and CDR2 is LQKENI in the germline V gene. Between the trimmed V and J ends, which lost 1 base and 6 bases, there was a span of 12 bases. The CDR3 coding sequence is TGTGCCAGCTCACCACAAACGTGGGGTGATGGCTACACCTTC. Translated, it gives CASSPQTWGDGYTF. Complete variable domain (other parts from reference TRBV18 and TRBJ1-2): NAGVMQNPRHLVRRRGQEARLRCSPMKGHSHVYWYRQLPEEGLKFMVYLQKENIIDESGMPKERFSAEFPKEGPSILRIQQVVRGDSAAYFCASSPQTWGDGYTFGSGTRLTVV.

The rearrangement uses TRBV19 and TRBJ1-5, with D unresolved. Germline V gene sequence: CDR1 LNHDA, CDR2 SQIVND (reference sequence). The CDR3 runs 14 residues. The V end lost 4 bases, the J end lost 5 bases, and 12 bases lay between the germline ends. The CDR3 DNA sequence: TGTGCCAGTAGTACCGCCAGGTGGGATCAGCCCCAGCATTTT. Translating it yields CASSTARWDQPQHF.